One sample yielded the 10 T cell receptor beta chains listed below, sequenced in a study of blood T cells in healthy people across ages. A J-beta primer mix and a sample-barcoded 5' primer were used in a second PCR of about 7 to 12 cycles. TCRdb called the 5' RACE reads again in MiXCR, with one record for every CDR3 protein. The sample has roughly 570,000 distinct CDR3 sequences, roughly a quarter seen once. Material for sequencing was blood. The source of these receptors is a woman aged 70-85 years in good health.

The table lists this clonotype with a few counts. The genes are TRBV5-6 and TRBJ1-4; no definite D call. The CDR3 totals 15 residues. Deletions cut 4 bases from V and 0 bases from J, with 10 bases between. The germline gives CDR1 SGHDT, CDR2 YYEEEE. The CDR3 region has the DNA TGTGCCAGCAGCCCGCGACTCGCAACTAATGAAAAACTGTTTTTT. This gives the protein CASSPRLATNEKLFF.

In this sample, this clonotype turned up a few times. This chain connects TRBV20-1 to TRBJ1-4, with 10 bases aligning to TRBD1. CDR3 length: 14 amino acids. From germline, CDR1 is DFQATT and CDR2 SNEGSKA (reference sequence). The V segment lost 5 bases and the J segment 6 bases; nucleotides outside the gene matches: 6. The CDR3 nucleotides are TGCAGTGCTGGGGCCGGGACAGGGGATGAAAAACTGTTTTTT. Translating gives CSAGAGTGDEKLFF.

This clonotype was counted only a few times. The chain links TRBV9 to TRBJ2-1; TRBD2 aligns across 8 bases. The length of the CDR3 is 14 residues. Trimming cost V 6 bases and J 0 bases; bases outside gene matches: 2. CDR1 SGDLS and CDR2 YYNGEE come from the germline V gene. The CDR3 DNA reads as TGTGCCAGCACGGGGGGGTACTCCTACAATGAGCAGTTCTTC. This translates into CASTGGYSYNEQFF. The whole variable domain, remainder taken from reference TRBV9 and TRBJ2-1, is DSGVTQTPKHLITATGQRVTLRCSPRSGDLSVYWYQQSLDQGLQFLIQYYNGEERAKGNILERFSAQQFPDLHSELNLSSLELGDSALYFCASTGGYSYNEQFFGPGTRLTVL.

V usage is TRBV4-2 and J usage is TRBJ2-5; D is ambiguous. The J call may be mistaken, given a closer DNA end match to TRBJ2-7. CDR1 LGHNA and CDR2 YNFKEQ come from the germline V gene. The CDR3 covers 14 residues. CDR3 nucleotide sequence: TGTGCCAGCAGCCAAGATGCGAACCCCTACGAGCAGTACTTC. Translated, it gives CASSQDANPYEQYF.

The V call is TRBV12-3 or TRBV12-4, the J call TRBJ1-5; no reliable D call. V was clipped by 0 bases and J by 5 bases, with 8 bases between them. This CDR3 is built from 14 residues. CDR3 protein: CASSLAGWHQPQHF. CDR3 DNA sequence: TGTGCCAGCAGTTTAGCCGGGTGGCATCAGCCCCAGCATTTT.

This clonotype was seen a few times. The J gene is TRBJ1-6, the V gene TRBV11-2; unclear D gene. V lost 5 bases, J lost 9 bases, and 17 bases lay in between. CDR1 SGHAT and CDR2 FQNNGV come from the germline V gene. The CDR3 contains 15 residues. This CDR3 reads CASSANGPMGSPLHF. The CDR3 DNA is TGTGCCAGCAGCGCAAACGGGCCTATGGGTTCACCCCTCCACTTT.

This clonotype has more than one count but fewer than ten. The chain links TRBV29-1 to TRBJ2-5, with D maybe TRBD1 (6 bases). The J call is uncertain, as TRBJ2-7 better fits the DNA end. This CDR3 spans 14 amino acids. CDR1 SQVTM and CDR2 ANQGSEA come from the germline V gene. CDR3 protein: CSVEEDSSSYEQYF. The CDR3 bases are TGCAGCGTTGAGGAGGACAGCAGCTCCTACGAGCAGTACTTC.

The table lists this clonotype with a few counts. V usage is TRBV7-9 and J usage is TRBJ1-4; 9 bases agree with TRBD1. Germline CDR1 reads SEHNR; CDR2 reads FQNEAQ (reference sequence). V gave up 4 bases and J gave up 7 bases; unmatched junction bases: 4. The CDR3 loop spans 14 amino acids. Here the CDR3 DNA reads TGTGCCAGCAGCTCGACAGGGGGGATTGAAAAACTGTTTTTT. This encodes CASSSTGGIEKLFF.

This clonotype was picked up a small number of times. V and J are TRBV12-3 or TRBV12-4 and TRBJ2-7, with D perhaps matching TRBD1 (6 bases). Trimming cost V 5 bases and J 6 bases, with 11 bases left between them. CDR3 length equals 12 residues. CDR3 sequence: CASSKRTAEQYF. The CDR3 DNA is TGTGCCAGCAGTAAGAGGACAGCCGAGCAGTACTTC.

This clonotype was observed a single time. The chain has TRBV7-9 and TRBJ1-2; 9 bases align to TRBD1. V was pared by 5 bases and J by 5 bases, with 9 bases of the junction left unmatched. This CDR3 comprises 15 residues. Germline V CDR1 and CDR2: SEHNR, FQNEAQ (reference sequence). The CDR3 sequence is CASSAGQGGDYGYTF. In DNA, the CDR3 is TGTGCCAGCAGCGCGGGACAGGGAGGGGATTATGGCTACACCTTC. Filled out from reference TRBV7-9 and TRBJ1-2, the complete variable domain reads DTGVSQNPRHKITKRGQNVTFRCDPISEHNRLYWYRQTLGQGPEFLTYFQNEAQLEKSRLLSDRFSAERPKGSFSTLEIQRTEQGDSAMYLCASSAGQGGDYGYTFGSGTRLTVV.